The 15 T cell receptor beta chains reported below all come from one sample, sequenced in a study of blood T cell repertoires in COVID-19. Here immunoSEQ multiplex PCR was the method, and the copy in TCRdb shows in-frame clones only, minus some. The sample lists roughly 70,000 clones, 82% occurring once. Sequenced: peripheral blood. All receptors come from a woman aged 55-75 years with acute or convalescent COVID-19.

The chain couples TRBV28 to TRBJ1-5; D unclear. Germline V gene sequence: CDR1 MDHEN, CDR2 SYDVKM. There are 16 residues in the CDR3. V dropped 7 bases and J dropped 6 bases, with 22 bases sitting between them. The CDR3 DNA reads as TGTGCCAGCACTCTATCGGGGTTGGATTCAGTTCAGCCCCAGCATTTT. It translates to CASTLSGLDSVQPQHF. Full variable domain (missing parts from reference TRBV28 and TRBJ1-5): DVKVTQSSRYLVKRTGEKVFLECVQDMDHENMFWYRQDPGLGLRLIYFSYDVKMKEKGDIPEGYSVSREKKERFSLILESASTNQTSMYLCASTLSGLDSVQPQHFGDGTRLSIL.

This chain connects TRBV9 to TRBJ1-1, with TRBD1 as a possible D gene (5 bases). V was trimmed by 0 bases and J by 2 bases, leaving 17 bases between them. The V gene's germline CDR1 is SGDLS and CDR2 YYNGEE. The CDR3 loop spans 17 amino acids. The CDR3 sequence: CASSVEGVGDFNTEAFF. The CDR3 bases are TGTGCCAGCAGCGTAGAAGGGGTGGGGGACTTTAACACTGAAGCTTTCTTT.

The chain couples TRBV6-2 or TRBV6-3 to TRBJ2-7; a possible D gene is TRBD1 (6 bases). Germline V lookup: CDR1 MNHEY, CDR2 SVGEGT. This CDR3 spans 13 amino acids. Trimming stripped 2 bases from V and 5 bases from J, with 10 bases between. The CDR3 DNA reads TGTGCCAGCAGTTACCAGGGGTTTGACGAGCAGTACTTC. Amino acid sequence: CASSYQGFDEQYF.

This rearrangement joins TRBV19 to TRBJ1-4; the match to TRBD1 covers 9 bases. The CDR3 sequence is 17 residues long. Trimming took 3 bases from V and 10 from J; bases not matched to a gene: 15. Per germline, CDR1 LNHDA and CDR2 SQIVND (reference sequence). The CDR3, as DNA: TGTGCCAGTAGTATCCCTCACGCCGGGACAGGGTCTCGAAAACTGTTTTTT. Its protein is CASSIPHAGTGSRKLFF. The full variable domain, rest sourced from reference TRBV19 and TRBJ1-4, is DGGITQSPKYLFRKEGQNVTLSCEQNLNHDAMYWYRQDPGQGLRLIYYSQIVNDFQKGDIAEGYSVSREKKESFPLTVTSAQKNPTAFYLCASSIPHAGTGSRKLFFGSGTQLSVL.

The chain employs TRBV19 and TRBJ1-2; the D is unclear. The CDR3 consists of 15 residues. CDR1 and CDR2 from the germline V gene are LNHDA and SQIVND (reference sequence). The ends were cut back, 7 bases at V and 2 bases at J, with 17 bases in the middle. CDR3: CASNSLLGLNYGYTF. The DNA for the CDR3 is TGTGCCAGTAATTCCCTTCTGGGCCTCAACTATGGCTACACCTTC. Supplemented by reference TRBV19 and TRBJ1-2, the full variable domain reads DGGITQSPKYLFRKEGQNVTLSCEQNLNHDAMYWYRQDPGQGLRLIYYSQIVNDFQKGDIAEGYSVSREKKESFPLTVTSAQKNPTAFYLCASNSLLGLNYGYTFGSGTRLTVV.

V gene TRBV29-1 combines with J gene TRBJ2-1, with D possibly matching TRBD2 (6 bases). This CDR3 has 16 residues. From germline, CDR1 is SQVTM and CDR2 ANQGSEA. Deletions cut 4 bases from V and 7 bases from J, with 23 bases between. The CDR3 region has the DNA TGCAGCGTTGTAAGGTCGGCGGGGCCTCCGGGTAATGAGCAGTTCTTC. It yields the protein CSVVRSAGPPGNEQFF.

This clone was detected only once. The chain employs TRBV2 and TRBJ1-4; TRBD1 matches 10 bases. V shed 6 bases, J shed 0 bases, and the junction held 1 base outside the gene matches. CDR3 size: 15 residues. Germline CDR1 is SNHLY and CDR2 is FYNNEI. The CDR3 coding sequence is TGTGCCAGCAGCGGACAGGGGGCAACTAATGAAAAACTGTTTTTT. Translated: CASSGQGATNEKLFF.

J is TRBJ2-4 and V is TRBV5-6; a possible D gene is TRBD2 (5 bases). Looked up from germline, CDR1 is SGHDT and CDR2 is YYEEEE. V was trimmed by 2 bases and J by 5 bases, leaving 11 bases between them. The CDR3 contains 14 residues. CDR3 sequence: CASSFRGRENIQYF. The CDR3 nucleotides read TGTGCCAGCAGCTTCCGGGGTCGAGAAAACATTCAGTACTTC.

The chain links TRBV28 to TRBJ1-2; 9 bases align to TRBD1. This CDR3 is built from 16 residues. Germline V CDR1 and CDR2: MDHEN, SYDVKM. J gave up 4 bases and V 4 bases, and 10 bases lay outside the gene matches. DNA for the CDR3: TGTGCCAGCAGTTCATCCCACCCGGGACAGGGCTATGGCTACACCTTC. Translated, it gives CASSSSHPGQGYGYTF.

This CDR3 reads CASSSRDRANTIYF. The CDR3 DNA reads TGTGCCAGCAGTTCCCGGGACAGGGCAAACACCATATATTTT. The J gene is TRBJ1-3, the V gene TRBV3-1 (or the pseudogene TRBV3-2); 9 nucleotides align to TRBD1. Germline V gene data show CDR1 as LGHDT and CDR2 as YNNKEL (reference sequence). The CDR3 is 14 residues long. The junction had 6 bases not matched to a gene; V was cut back by 6 bases and J by 6 bases.

The rearrangement joins TRBV5-4 to TRBJ2-2; 7 nucleotides agree with TRBD2. Trimming at V came to 4 bases and at J to 0 bases, leaving 9 bases not matched to a gene. Germline values: CDR1 SGHNT, CDR2 YYREEE (reference sequence). The CDR3 has 17 amino acids. The CDR3 sequence: CASSLAPGRSNTGELFF. CDR3 sequence (DNA): TGTGCCAGCAGCCTCGCCCCCGGGAGGTCGAACACCGGGGAGCTGTTTTTT.

This chain connects TRBV9 to TRBJ1-3; TRBD1 aligns across 7 bases. Germline CDR1 is SGDLS and CDR2 is YYNGEE. V was pared by 5 bases and J by 0 bases, with 5 bases of the junction left unmatched. CDR3 length: 15 amino acids. In DNA, the CDR3 is TGTGCCAGCAGTGTTCGGGACAGCTCTGGAAACACCATATATTTT. This translates into CASSVRDSSGNTIYF.

J is TRBJ2-7 and V is TRBV10-1, with TRBD2 matching over 7 bases. Trimming took 3 bases from V and 5 from J; bases not matched to a gene: 10. The CDR3 has 15 residues. Germline CDR1 is WNHNN and CDR2 is SYGVQD (reference sequence). The CDR3 coding sequence is TGCGCCAGCAGTGACGGTGGAGCGGGAACCCACGAGCAGTACTTC. Translated, it gives CASSDGGAGTHEQYF.

The V gene is TRBV2, the J gene TRBJ1-5; D remains unclear. V dropped 0 bases and J dropped 0 bases, with 3 bases sitting between them. Germline-derived CDR1 and CDR2 are SNHLY and FYNNEI. CDR3 length equals 14 residues. The CDR3 DNA is TGTGCCAGCAGTGAAGCTATTAGCAATCAGCCCCAGCATTTT. The encoded protein is CASSEAISNQPQHF.

The chain combines TRBV4-2 with TRBJ1-4; D call uncertain. The CDR3 is made up of 13 amino acids. Germline lookup yields CDR1 LGHNA and CDR2 YNFKEQ. V dropped 0 bases and J dropped 8 bases, with 7 bases sitting between them. The CDR3 DNA reads as TGTGCCAGCAGCCAAGAAAGAGTCGAAAAACTGTTTTTT. Translated: CASSQERVEKLFF.